This entry features one T cell receptor beta chain sequence. Its target is not known. Healthy donors had no documented immune events, such as infections, while sampled. This record comes from a study of identifying expanded T cells in peripheral blood. Points from the study as a whole: Roughly two-week clone count variance significantly increased as total template count grew. Over about two and four weeks, about 15 and 18 clones changed, versus approximately 1.1 between replicates.

V was shortened by 3 bases and J by 4 bases, with 7 bases between the two germline ends. The CDR3 is made up of 13 amino acids. Germline CDR1 SGHTA, CDR2 FQGTGA. The table came from immunoSEQ multiplex PCR; TCRdb's copy has only in-frame clones and leaves some out. The sample shows more than 75,000 clones, roughly 90% of them seen only once. The chain has TRBV7-3 and TRBJ2-1; perhaps TRBD1 as D (6 bases). The sequence was obtained from a person aged 18-70 years in good health. Sequencing was performed on blood. The CDR3 DNA sequence: TGTGCCAGCAGCTTTACAGGGTACAATGAGCAGTTCTTC. Its translation: CASSFTGYNEQFF.